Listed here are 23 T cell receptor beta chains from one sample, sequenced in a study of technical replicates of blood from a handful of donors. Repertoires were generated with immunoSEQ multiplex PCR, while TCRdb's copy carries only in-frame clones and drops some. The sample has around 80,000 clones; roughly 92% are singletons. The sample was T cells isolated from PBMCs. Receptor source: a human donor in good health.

CDR3 sequence reads: CASSQMGGTQYF. CDR3 bases: TGTGCCAGCAGCCAAATGGGGGGTACGCAGTATTTT. This chain links TRBV7-2 with TRBJ2-3; D is perhaps TRBD2 (6 bases). Trimming pared 5 bases from V and 8 bases from J, leaving 11 bases between. CDR3 length: 12 amino acids. CDR1 is SGHTA, CDR2 FQGNSA, per germline.

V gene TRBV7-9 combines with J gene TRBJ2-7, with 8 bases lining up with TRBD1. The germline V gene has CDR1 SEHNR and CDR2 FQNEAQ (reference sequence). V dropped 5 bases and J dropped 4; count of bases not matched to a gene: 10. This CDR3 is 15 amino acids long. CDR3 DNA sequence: TGTGCCAGCAGCCCCGGGACAGGAAAAGGGTACGAGCAGTACTTC. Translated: CASSPGTGKGYEQYF.

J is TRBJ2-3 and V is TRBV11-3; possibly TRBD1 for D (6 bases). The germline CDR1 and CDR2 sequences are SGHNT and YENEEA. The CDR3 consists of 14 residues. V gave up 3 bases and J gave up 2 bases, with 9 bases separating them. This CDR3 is CASSLRTVTDTQYF. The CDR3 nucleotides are TGTGCCAGCAGCTTGAGGACAGTCACAGATACGCAGTATTTT.

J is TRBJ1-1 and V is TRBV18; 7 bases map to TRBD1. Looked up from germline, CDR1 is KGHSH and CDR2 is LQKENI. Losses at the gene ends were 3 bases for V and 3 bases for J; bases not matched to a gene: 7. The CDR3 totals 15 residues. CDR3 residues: CASSPTTGSDTEAFF. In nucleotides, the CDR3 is TGTGCCAGCTCACCGACGACAGGGAGCGACACTGAAGCTTTCTTT.

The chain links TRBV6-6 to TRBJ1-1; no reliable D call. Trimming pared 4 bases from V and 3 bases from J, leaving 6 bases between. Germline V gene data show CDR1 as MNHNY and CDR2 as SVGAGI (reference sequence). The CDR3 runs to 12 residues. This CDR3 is CASSFPDTEAFF. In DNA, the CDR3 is TGTGCCAGCAGTTTCCCGGACACTGAAGCTTTCTTT.

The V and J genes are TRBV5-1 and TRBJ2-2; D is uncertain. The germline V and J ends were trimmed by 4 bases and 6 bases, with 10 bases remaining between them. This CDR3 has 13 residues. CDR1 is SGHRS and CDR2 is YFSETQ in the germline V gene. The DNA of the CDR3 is TGCGCCAGCAGCGTGGAGCCGCCCGGGGAGCTGTTTTTT. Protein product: CASSVEPPGELFF.

The CDR3 bases are TGTGCCAGCAGCTTAGGGACAGGGGCTCAGCCCCAGCATTTT. Protein: CASSLGTGAQPQHF. The chain carries TRBV7-3 and TRBJ1-5; 10 bases line up with TRBD1. Germline trimming cut 2 bases from V and 6 bases from J; bases unmatched to any gene: 1. This CDR3 region has 14 residues. Germline CDR1 is SGHTA and CDR2 is FQGTGA.

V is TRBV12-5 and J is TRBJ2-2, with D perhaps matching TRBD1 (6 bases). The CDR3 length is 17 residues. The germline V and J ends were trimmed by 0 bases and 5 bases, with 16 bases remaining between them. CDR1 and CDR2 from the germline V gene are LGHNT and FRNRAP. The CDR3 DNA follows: TGTGCTAGTGGTTTGGTCGTCGGGCAGGGGTGGACCGGGGAGCTGTTTTTT. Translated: CASGLVVGQGWTGELFF. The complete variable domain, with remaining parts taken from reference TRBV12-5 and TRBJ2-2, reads DARVTQTPRHKVTEMGQEVTMRCQPILGHNTVFWYRQTMMQGLELLAYFRNRAPLDDSGMPKDRFSAEMPDATLATLKIQPSEPRDSAVYFCASGLVVGQGWTGELFFGEGSRLTVL.

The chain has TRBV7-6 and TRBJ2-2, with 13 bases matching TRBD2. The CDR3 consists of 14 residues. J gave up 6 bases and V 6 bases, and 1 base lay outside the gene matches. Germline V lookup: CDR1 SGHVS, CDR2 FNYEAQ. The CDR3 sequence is CASSTSGGAGELFF. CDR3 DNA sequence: TGTGCCAGCAGTACTAGCGGGGGGGCCGGGGAGCTGTTTTTT. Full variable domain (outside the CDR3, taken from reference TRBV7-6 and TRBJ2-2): GAGVSQSPRYKVTKRGQDVALRCDPISGHVSLYWYRQALGQGPEFLTYFNYEAQQDKSGLPNDRFSAERPEGSISTLTIQRTEQRDSAMYRCASSTSGGAGELFFGEGSRLTVL.

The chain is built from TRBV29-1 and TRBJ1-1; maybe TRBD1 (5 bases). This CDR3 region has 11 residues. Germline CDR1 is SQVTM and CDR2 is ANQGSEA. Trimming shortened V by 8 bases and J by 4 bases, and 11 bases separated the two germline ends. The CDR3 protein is CSSYGGTEAFF. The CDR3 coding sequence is TGCAGCTCATACGGGGGCACTGAAGCTTTCTTT.

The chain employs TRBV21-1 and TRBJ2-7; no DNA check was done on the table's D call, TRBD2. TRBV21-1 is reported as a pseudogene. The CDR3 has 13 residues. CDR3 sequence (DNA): TGTGCCAGCAGCAACGGAGTTCACTACGAGCAGTACTTC. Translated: CASSNGVHYEQYF.

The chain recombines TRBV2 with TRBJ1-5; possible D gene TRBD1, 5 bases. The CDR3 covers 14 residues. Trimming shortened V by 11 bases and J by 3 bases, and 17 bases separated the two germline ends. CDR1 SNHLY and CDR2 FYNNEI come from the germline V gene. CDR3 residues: CAGSRGYNNQPQHF. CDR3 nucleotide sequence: TGTGCCGGGTCTAGGGGTTATAACAATCAGCCCCAGCATTTT.

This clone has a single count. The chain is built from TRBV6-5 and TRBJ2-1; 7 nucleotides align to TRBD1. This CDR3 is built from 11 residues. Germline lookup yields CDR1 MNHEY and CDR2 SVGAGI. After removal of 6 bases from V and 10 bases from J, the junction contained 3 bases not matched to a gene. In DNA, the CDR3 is TGTGCCAGCAGCTCCAGGGGGGAGCAGTTCTTC. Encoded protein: CASSSRGEQFF.

The CDR3 spells CASSQELAASYEQYF. CDR3 DNA sequence: TGCGCCAGCAGCCAAGAGTTAGCGGCCTCCTACGAGCAGTACTTC. The V and J genes are TRBV4-1 and TRBJ2-7; tentative D call: TRBD2 (6 bases). This CDR3 has 15 residues. Germline V gives CDR1 MGHRA, CDR2 YSYEKL. Deletions cut 0 bases from V and 0 bases from J, with 9 bases between.

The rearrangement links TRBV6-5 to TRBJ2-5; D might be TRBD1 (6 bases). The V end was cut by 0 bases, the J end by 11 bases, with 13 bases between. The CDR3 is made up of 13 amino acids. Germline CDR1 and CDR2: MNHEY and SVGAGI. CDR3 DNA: TGTGCCAGCAGTTACTCGGACAGTAGAGAGCAGTACTTC. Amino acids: CASSYSDSREQYF.

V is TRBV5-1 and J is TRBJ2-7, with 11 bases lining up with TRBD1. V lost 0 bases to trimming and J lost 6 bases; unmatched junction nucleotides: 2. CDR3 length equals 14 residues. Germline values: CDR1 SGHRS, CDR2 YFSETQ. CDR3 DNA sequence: TGCGCCAGCAGCTTGGAAGGGACAGGGGGCGAGCAGTACTTC. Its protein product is CASSLEGTGGEQYF.

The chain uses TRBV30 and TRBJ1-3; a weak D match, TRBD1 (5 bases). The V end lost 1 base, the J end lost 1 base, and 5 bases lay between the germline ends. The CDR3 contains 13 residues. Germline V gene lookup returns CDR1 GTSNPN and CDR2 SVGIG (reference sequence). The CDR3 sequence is CAWSAGSGNTIYF. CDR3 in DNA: TGTGCCTGGAGTGCAGGGTCTGGAAACACCATATATTTT. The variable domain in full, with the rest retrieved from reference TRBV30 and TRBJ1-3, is SQTIHQWPATLVQPVGSPLSLECTVEGTSNPNLYWYRQAAGRGLQLLFYSVGIGQISSEVPQNLSASRPQDRQFILSSKKLLLSDSGFYLCAWSAGSGNTIYFGEGSWLTVV.

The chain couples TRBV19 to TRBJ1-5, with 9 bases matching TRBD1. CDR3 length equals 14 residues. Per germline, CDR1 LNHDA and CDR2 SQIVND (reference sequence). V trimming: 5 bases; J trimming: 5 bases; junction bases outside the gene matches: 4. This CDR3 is CASSPRDRDQPQHF. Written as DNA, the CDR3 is TGTGCCAGTAGTCCCCGGGACAGGGATCAGCCCCAGCATTTT.

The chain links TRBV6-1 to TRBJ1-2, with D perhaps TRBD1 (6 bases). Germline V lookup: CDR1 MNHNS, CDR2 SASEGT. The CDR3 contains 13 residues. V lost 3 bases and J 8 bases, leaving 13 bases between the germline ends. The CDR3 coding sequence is TGTGCCAGCAGTGAGTCACAGGGTATAGGCTACACCTTC. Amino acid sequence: CASSESQGIGYTF.

The CDR3 nucleotides read TGTGCCAGCAGTGATCAGGGCGCGGCCCGGTATGGCTACACCTTC. Encoded protein: CASSDQGAARYGYTF. This rearrangement joins TRBV6-1 to TRBJ1-2; TRBD1 might be the D (5 bases). The CDR3 is 15 residues long. CDR1 and CDR2 from the germline V gene are MNHNS and SASEGT. The germline V and J ends were trimmed by 3 bases and 5 bases, with 16 bases remaining between them.

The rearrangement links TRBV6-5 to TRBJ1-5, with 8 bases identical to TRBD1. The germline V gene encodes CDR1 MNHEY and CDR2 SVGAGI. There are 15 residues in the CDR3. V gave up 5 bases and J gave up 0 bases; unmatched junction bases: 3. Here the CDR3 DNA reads TGTGCCAGCAGTCGACAGGGGAGTAGCAATCAGCCCCAGCATTTT. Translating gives CASSRQGSSNQPQHF.

The CDR3 DNA follows: TGTGCCAGCAGCCAAATCCGGACAGGGGAGAGCAATCAGCCCCAGCATTTT. Amino acids: CASSQIRTGESNQPQHF. The chain recombines TRBV4-2 with TRBJ1-5, with 9 bases lining up with TRBD1. V dropped 2 bases and J dropped 1; count of bases not matched to a gene: 6. CDR1 and CDR2 (germline): LGHNA, YNFKEQ. The CDR3 length is 17 residues.

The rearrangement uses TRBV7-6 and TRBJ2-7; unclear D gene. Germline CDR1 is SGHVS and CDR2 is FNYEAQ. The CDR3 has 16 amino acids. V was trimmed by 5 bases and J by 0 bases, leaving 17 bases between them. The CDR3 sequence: CASSRDGRWSSYEQYF. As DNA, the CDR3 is TGTGCCAGCAGCCGAGACGGTCGATGGAGCTCCTACGAGCAGTACTTC.